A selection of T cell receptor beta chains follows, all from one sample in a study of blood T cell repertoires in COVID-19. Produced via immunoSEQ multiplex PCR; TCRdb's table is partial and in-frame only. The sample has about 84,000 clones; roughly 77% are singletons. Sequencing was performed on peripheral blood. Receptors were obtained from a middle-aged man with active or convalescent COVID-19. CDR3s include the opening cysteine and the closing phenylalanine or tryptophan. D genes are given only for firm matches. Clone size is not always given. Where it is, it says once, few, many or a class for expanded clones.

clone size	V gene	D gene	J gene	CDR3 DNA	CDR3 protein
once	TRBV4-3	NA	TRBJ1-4	TGCGCCAGCAGCCGCCTACAGAATGAAAAACTGTTTTTT	CASSRLQNEKLFF
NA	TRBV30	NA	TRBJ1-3	TGTGCCTGGAGTTACCAGGGCGGAAACACCATATATTTT	CAWSYQGGNTIYF
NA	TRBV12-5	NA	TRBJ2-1	TGTGCTAGTGTTCAGTTCGACAATGAGCAGTTCTTC	CASVQFDNEQFF
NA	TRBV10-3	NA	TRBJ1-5	TGTGCCATCAGCCTCGAGGGTATTGGTCAGCCCCAGCATTTT	CAISLEGIGQPQHF
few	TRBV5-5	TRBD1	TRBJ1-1	TGTGCCAGCAACCCCCGTCCCGGGACAGCAACTGAAGCTTTCTTT	CASNPRPGTATEAFF
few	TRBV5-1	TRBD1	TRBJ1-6	TGCGCCAGCAGCTTGGACAGGGGGAGTTCACCCCTCCACTTT	CASSLDRGSSPLHF
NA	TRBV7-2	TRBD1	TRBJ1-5	TGTGCCAGCAGCTCGGGGTCAGGGGGCGCCCATCAGCCCCAGCATTTT	CASSSGSGGAHQPQHF
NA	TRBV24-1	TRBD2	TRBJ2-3	TGTGCCACCAGTGACCCTAGCGGGGCAACAGATACGCAGTATTTT	CATSDPSGATDTQYF
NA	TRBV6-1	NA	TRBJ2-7	TGTGCCAGCAGTGAAGGCAGGGAGCAGTACTTC	CASSEGREQYF
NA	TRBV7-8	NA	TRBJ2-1	TGTGCCAGCAGCTTACGTCAGTCTGGTGGCAATGAGCAGTTCTTC	CASSLRQSGGNEQFF
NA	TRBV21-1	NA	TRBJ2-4	TGTGCCAGCACCTACCCGGACAGGGCCAAAAACATTCAGTACTTC	CASTYPDRAKNIQYF
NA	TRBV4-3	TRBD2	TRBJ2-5	TGCGCCAGCAGCGCCCTGACCGGGACTAGCTTTGAGACCCAGTACTTC	CASSALTGTSFETQYF
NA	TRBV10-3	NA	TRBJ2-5	TGTGCCATCAGAGGGGCAGGGGAGTGGGAGACCCAGTACTTC	CAIRGAGEWETQYF
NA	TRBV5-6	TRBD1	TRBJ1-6	TGTGCCAGCAGCTGGGGACAGGGAGGGTCACCCCTCCACTTT	CASSWGQGGSPLHF
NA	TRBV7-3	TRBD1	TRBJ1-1	TGTGCCAGCAGCTCAGGGGGGAACACTGAAGCTTTCTTT	CASSSGGNTEAFF
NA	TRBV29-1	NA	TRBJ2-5	TGCAGCGTTGGGCGGGACTCCCAAGAGACCCAGTACTTC	CSVGRDSQETQYF
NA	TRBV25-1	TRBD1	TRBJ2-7	TGTGCCAGCAGTGAGGCCGGGACAGGGTATTCCTACGAGCAGTACTTC	CASSEAGTGYSYEQYF
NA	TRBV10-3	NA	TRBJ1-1	TGTGCATCCGGGGAGGGTCCTGAAGCTTTCTTT	CASGEGPEAFF
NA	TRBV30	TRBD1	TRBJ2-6	TGTGCCTGGAGTCGGGACAGACTGGCTGAGGCCAACGTCCTGACTTTC	CAWSRDRLAEANVLTF
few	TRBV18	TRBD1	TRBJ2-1	TGTGCCAGCTCACCCTCGACAGGGTCAAGGAACAATGAGCAGTTCTTC	CASSPSTGSRNNEQFF
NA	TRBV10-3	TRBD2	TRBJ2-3	TGTGCCATCAGTGAGTCTGGGAGCGGGGGGGCCCGAGGGGCCACAGATACGCAGTATTTT	CAISESGSGGARGATDTQYF
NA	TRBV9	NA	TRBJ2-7	TGTGCCAGCAGCGTAGCAGGGGGAGGAACCTACGAGCAGTACTTC	CASSVAGGGTYEQYF
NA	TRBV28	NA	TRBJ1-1	TGTGCCAGCAGTTTATTGACCGGGGATGAAGCTTTCTTT	CASSLLTGDEAFF
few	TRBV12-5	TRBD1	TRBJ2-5	TGTGCTAGTGGTGTGGGACAGGGGGGGACCCAGTACTTC	CASGVGQGGTQYF
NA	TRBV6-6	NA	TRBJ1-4	TGTGCCAGCACCCCCCGGGGTGGTAATGAAAAACTGTTTTTT	CASTPRGGNEKLFF
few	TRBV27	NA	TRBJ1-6	TGTGCCAGCAGTTTTGGAGGGAAGGGCTCACCCCTCCACTTT	CASSFGGKGSPLHF
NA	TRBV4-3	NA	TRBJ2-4	TGCGCCAGCAGCCAAGCCTGGGGAGGAGGGGAAGCCAAAAACATTCAGTACTTC	CASSQAWGGGEAKNIQYF
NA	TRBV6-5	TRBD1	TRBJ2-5	TGTGCCAGCAGTCCCGGACAGGGCGGTTCGGAGACCCAGTACTTC	CASSPGQGGSETQYF
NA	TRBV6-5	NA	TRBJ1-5	TGTGCCAGCGGGGGACAACCAGGCGATCAGCCCCAGCATTTT	CASGGQPGDQPQHF
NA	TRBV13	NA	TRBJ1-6	TGTGCCAGCAGCTTGGGGGGGAACCCCTATAATTCACCCCTCCACTTT	CASSLGGNPYNSPLHF
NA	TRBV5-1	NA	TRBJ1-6	TGCGCCAGCAGCGCAGGGCTCATAAATTCACCCCTCCACTTT	CASSAGLINSPLHF
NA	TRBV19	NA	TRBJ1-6	TGTGGGACGAATGGAGGAAACTATAATTCACCCCTCCACTTT	CGTNGGNYNSPLHF
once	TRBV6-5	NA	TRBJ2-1	TGTGCCAGCAGTTCGACAGCCTACAATGAGCAGTTCTTC	CASSSTAYNEQFF
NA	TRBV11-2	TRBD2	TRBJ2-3	TGTGCCAGCAGCTTAAGGCTAGCGGGGGATACGCAGTATTTT	CASSLRLAGDTQYF
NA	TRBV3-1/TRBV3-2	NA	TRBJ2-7	TGTGCCAGCAGCCAAGGGACGGGGGACGAGCAGTACTTC	CASSQGTGDEQYF
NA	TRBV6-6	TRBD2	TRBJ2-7	TGTGCCAGCAGTTACACCATAGCGGGGTCCTACGAGCAGTACTTC	CASSYTIAGSYEQYF
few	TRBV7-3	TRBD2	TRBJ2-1	TGTGCCAGCAGCTTAAACCCCAGCGGGGGCCCCAGGAATGAGCAGTTCTTC	CASSLNPSGGPRNEQFF
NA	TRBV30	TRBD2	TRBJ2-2	TGTGCCTGGGCCTTGGGTCTAGCGGGGGAAGGGGAGCTGTTTTTT	CAWALGLAGEGELFF
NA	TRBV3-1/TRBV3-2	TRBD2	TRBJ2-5	TGTGCCAGCAGGACTAGCGGGGCCCAGTACTTC	CASRTSGAQYF
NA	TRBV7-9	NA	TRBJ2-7	TGTGCCAGCACCAAACCAGCCCGGGGCGAGCAGTACTTC	CASTKPARGEQYF
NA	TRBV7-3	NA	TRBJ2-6	TGTGCCAGCAGCTTATCCCTCTCTGGGGCCAACGTCCTGACTTTC	CASSLSLSGANVLTF
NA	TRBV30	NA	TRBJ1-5	TGTGCCTGGAGGACAGGCAATCAGCCCCAGCATTTT	CAWRTGNQPQHF
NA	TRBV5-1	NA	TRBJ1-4	TGCGCCAGCAGTCTTTTCGGGACACCCGGAGAAAAACTGTTTTTT	CASSLFGTPGEKLFF
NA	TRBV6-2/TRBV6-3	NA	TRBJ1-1	TGTGCCAGCAGTAGCGATCTCCGGAACACTGAAGCTTTCTTT	CASSSDLRNTEAFF
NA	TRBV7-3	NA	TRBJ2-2	TGTGCCAGCAGTTCTACTGACACCGGGGAGCTGTTTTTT	CASSSTDTGELFF
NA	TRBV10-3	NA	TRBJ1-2	TGTGCCATCAGTGAGTTTGACCTGGCGGACTATGGCTACACCTTC	CAISEFDLADYGYTF
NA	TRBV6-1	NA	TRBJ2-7	TGTGCCAGCAGTGATTGGCGAGGTGAGCAGTACTTC	CASSDWRGEQYF
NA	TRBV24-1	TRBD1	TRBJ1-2	TGTGCCACCAGTGAGTCCGGGACAGGCCTGGGCTACACCTTC	CATSESGTGLGYTF
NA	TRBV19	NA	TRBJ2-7	TGTGCCAGTAGTATCTCCAGGGATTTTCCCTACGAGCAGTACTTC	CASSISRDFPYEQYF
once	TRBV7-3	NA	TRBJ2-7	TGTGCCAGCAGCTCCGGGACAACCAACGAGCAGTACTTC	CASSSGTTNEQYF